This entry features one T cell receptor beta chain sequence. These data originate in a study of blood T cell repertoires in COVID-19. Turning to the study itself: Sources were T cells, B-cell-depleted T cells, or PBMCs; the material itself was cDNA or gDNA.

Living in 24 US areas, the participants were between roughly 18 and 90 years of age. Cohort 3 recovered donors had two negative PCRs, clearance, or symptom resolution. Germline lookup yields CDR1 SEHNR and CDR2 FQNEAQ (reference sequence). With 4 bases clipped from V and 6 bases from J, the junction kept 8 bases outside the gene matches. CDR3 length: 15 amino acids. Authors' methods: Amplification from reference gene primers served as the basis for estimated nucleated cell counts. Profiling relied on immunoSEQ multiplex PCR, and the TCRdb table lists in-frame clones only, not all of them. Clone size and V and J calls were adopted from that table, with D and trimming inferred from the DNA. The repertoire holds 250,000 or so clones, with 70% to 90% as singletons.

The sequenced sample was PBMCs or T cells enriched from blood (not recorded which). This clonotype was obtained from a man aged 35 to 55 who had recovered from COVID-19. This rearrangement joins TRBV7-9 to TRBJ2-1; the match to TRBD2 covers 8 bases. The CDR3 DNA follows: TGTGCCAGCAGCTCTTCCGGGACTAGGGTCAATGAGCAGTTCTTC. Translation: CASSSSGTRVNEQFF.